The 2 T cell receptor beta chains below were found in one sample sequenced in a study of T cells in Graves' hyperthyroidism and ophthalmopathy. The TCR beta CDR3 regions underwent amplification using RNA transcripts as the source. The HTBI set primed first-round TCR CDR3 RT-PCR. From the multiplex PCR reads, TCRdb called clonotypes with MiXCR, one entry per CDR3 protein. The sample records about 590,000 distinct CDR3 sequences, roughly 14% being singletons. The sample taken for sequencing was blood. The receptors stem from a woman in her twenties or thirties with Graves' hyperthyroidism.

This clonotype was detected ten times or more. This chain connects TRBV5-5 to TRBJ2-1; the D is unclear. The ends were cut back, 9 bases at V and 4 bases at J, with 17 bases in the middle. The CDR3 sequence is 14 residues long. Germline CDR1 and CDR2: SGHKS and YYEKEE (reference sequence). In DNA form, the CDR3 reads TGTGCCACCGCCTTGTCGACAAATTACAATGAGCAGTTCTTC. Encoded protein: CATALSTNYNEQFF.

This clonotype was counted ten times or more. The CDR3: CASSPGRGRDSEQFF. DNA of the CDR3: TGTGCCAGCAGCCCAGGCCGCGGGAGGGATAGTGAGCAGTTCTTC. This chain connects TRBV11-3 to TRBJ2-1; 9 positions match TRBD2. Germline CDR1 SGHNT, CDR2 YENEEA. Trimming removed 5 bases from V and 9 bases from J; junction bases left unmatched: 11. This CDR3 region has 15 residues.